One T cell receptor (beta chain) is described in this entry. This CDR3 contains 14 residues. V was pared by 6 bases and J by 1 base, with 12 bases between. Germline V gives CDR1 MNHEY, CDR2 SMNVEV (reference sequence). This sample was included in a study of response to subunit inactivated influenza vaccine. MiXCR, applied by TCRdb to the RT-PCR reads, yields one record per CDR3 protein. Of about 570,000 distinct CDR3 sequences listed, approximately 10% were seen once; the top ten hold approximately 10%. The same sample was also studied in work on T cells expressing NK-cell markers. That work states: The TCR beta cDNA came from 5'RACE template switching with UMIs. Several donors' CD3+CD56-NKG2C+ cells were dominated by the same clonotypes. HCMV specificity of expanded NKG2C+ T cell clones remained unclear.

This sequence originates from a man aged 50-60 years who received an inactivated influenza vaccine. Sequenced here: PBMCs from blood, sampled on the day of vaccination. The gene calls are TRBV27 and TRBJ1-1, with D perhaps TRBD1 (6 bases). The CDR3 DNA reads TGTGCCAGCAGCATGAGGGGGGGGAACACTGAAGCTTTCTTT. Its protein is CASSMRGGNTEAFF.